This T cell receptor (beta chain) was found in a study of blood T cell repertoires in COVID-19. On the study more broadly: COVID-19 samples from acute and convalescent phases originated in the United States, Italy and Spain. T cells, B-cell-depleted T cells, or PBMCs provided the cDNA or gDNA that served as material.

In Seattle, patients joined the study during active infection and were tracked longitudinally. With 1 base removed from V and 0 bases from J, the gap between germline ends came to 7 bases. CDR1 and CDR2 (germline): SGHDN, FVKESK. The CDR3 is made up of 15 amino acids. Authors' analysis steps: Nucleated cell counts were estimated from reference gene primer amplification. The data were produced by immunoSEQ multiplex PCR, yet TCRdb's version contains in-frame clones alone and is incomplete. V and J calls and clone size are as listed in that table; D and trimming were resolved from the DNA. The sample has approximately 270,000 clones, approximately 85% seen once; the top ten hold approximately 0.94%.

What was sequenced was peripheral blood. The clonotype originates from a human donor with COVID-19, enrolled during active disease. The donor label of this sample is uncertain. This chain joins TRBV14 and TRBJ2-1; no firm D call. The CDR3 here is CASSQGTGSYNEQFF. The CDR3 bases are TGTGCCAGCAGCCAAGGCACCGGCTCCTACAATGAGCAGTTCTTC.